This TCR beta chain was observed in a study of blood T cell repertoires in COVID-19. Study-level background: Collection of acute and convalescent COVID-19 samples took place in the United States, Italy and Spain.

CDR1 and CDR2 from the germline V gene are SGHAT and FQDESV (reference sequence). The CDR3 length is 16 residues. The ends lost 5 bases at V and 4 bases at J; junction bases unmatched: 9. Participants came from roughly 23 US areas, aged about 18 to 100 years. Sequencing was performed with immunoSEQ multiplex PCR; in TCRdb, only in-frame clones are kept and a portion is missing. The repertoire includes around 340,000 clones, about 86% of them detected once, and 4% to 5.5% sits in the top ten. This sequence joins TRBV11-1 and TRBJ2-1, with 9 bases identical to TRBD1. The source of this sequence is a woman in her thirties or forties with acute COVID-19. Sequenced sample: PBMCs or T cells enriched from blood (not recorded which). The CDR3 reads CASSPKGQGVYNEQFF. For the CDR3, the DNA is TGTGCCAGCAGCCCAAAGGGACAGGGAGTATACAATGAGCAGTTCTTC.